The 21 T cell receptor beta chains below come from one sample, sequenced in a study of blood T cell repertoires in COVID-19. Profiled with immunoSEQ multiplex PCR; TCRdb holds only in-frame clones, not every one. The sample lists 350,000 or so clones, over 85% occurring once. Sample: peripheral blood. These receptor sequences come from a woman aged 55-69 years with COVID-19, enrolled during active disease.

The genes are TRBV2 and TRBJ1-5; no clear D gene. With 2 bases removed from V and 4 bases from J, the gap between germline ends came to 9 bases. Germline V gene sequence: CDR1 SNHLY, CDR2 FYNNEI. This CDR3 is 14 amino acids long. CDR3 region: CASSERVGNQPQHF. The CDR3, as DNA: TGTGCCAGCAGTGAACGGGTAGGAAATCAGCCCCAGCATTTT.

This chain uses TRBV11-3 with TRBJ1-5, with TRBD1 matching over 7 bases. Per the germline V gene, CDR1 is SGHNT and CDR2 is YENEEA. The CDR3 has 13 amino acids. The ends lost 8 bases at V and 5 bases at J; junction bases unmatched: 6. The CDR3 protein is CASFRGGHQPQHF. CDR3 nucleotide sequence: TGTGCCAGCTTTCGAGGGGGCCATCAGCCCCAGCATTTT.

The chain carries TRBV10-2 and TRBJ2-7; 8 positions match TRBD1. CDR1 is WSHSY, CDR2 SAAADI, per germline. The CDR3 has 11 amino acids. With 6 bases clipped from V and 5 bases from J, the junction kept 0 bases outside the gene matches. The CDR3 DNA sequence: TGCGCCAGCAGGACAGGGGACGAGCAGTACTTC. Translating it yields CASRTGDEQYF.

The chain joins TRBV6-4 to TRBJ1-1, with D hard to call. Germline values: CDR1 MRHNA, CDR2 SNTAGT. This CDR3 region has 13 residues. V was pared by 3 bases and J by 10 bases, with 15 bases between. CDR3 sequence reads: CASSEEGGLVAFF. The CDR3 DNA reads TGTGCCAGCAGTGAAGAAGGAGGTCTGGTAGCTTTCTTT.

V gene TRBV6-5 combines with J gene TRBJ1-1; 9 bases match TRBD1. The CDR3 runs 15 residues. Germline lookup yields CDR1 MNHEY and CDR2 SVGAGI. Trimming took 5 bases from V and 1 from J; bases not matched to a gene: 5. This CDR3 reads CASSLDRGGNTEAFF. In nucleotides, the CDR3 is TGTGCCAGCAGTCTGGACAGGGGCGGGAACACTGAAGCTTTCTTT.

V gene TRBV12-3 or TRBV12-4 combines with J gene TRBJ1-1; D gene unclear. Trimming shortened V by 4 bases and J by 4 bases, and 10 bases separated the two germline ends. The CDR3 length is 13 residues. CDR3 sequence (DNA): TGTGCCAGCAGTTGGTCGGGGTCCACTGAAGCTTTCTTT. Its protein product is CASSWSGSTEAFF.

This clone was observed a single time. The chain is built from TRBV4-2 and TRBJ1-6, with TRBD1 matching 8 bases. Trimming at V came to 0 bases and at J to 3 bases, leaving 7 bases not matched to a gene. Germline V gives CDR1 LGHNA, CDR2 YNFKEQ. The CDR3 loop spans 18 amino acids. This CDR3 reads CASSQDRDRGVYNSPLHF. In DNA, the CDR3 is TGTGCCAGCAGCCAAGATAGAGACAGGGGTGTCTATAATTCACCCCTCCACTTT.

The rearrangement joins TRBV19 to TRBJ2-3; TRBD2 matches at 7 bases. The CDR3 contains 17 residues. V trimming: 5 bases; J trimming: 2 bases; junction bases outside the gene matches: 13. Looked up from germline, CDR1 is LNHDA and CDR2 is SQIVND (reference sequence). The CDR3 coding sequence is TGTGCCAGTAGTCCCAGCGGGGTGGCAGATTTCACAGATACGCAGTATTTT. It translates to CASSPSGVADFTDTQYF.

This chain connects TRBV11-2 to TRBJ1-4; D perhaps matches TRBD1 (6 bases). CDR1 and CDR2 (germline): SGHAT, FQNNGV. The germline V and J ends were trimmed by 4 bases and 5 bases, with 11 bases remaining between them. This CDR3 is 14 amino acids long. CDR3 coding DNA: TGTGCCAGCAGCTCAGGACAGAACAATGAAAAACTGTTTTTT. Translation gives CASSSGQNNEKLFF.

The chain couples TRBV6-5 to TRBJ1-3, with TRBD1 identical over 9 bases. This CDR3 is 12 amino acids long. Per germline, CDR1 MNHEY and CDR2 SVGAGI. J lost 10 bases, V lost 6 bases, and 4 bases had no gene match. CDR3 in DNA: TGTGCCAGCAGGCTCGGACAGGGGACCATATATTTT. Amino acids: CASRLGQGTIYF.

This CDR3 reads CASSPREGASGYTF. In DNA form, the CDR3 reads TGCGCCAGCAGCCCCCGGGAGGGGGCCTCTGGCTACACCTTC. The chain employs TRBV5-1 and TRBJ1-2, with 7 bases that match TRBD1. Germline-derived CDR1 and CDR2 are SGHRS and YFSETQ. The CDR3 runs 14 residues. With V trimmed by 4 bases and J by 7 bases, 10 bases remained unmatched.

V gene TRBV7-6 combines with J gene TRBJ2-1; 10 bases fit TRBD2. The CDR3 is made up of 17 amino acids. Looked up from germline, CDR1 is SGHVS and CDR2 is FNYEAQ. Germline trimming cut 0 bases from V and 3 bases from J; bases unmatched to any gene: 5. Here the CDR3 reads CASSLALSGGDYNEQFF. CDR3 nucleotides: TGTGCCAGCAGCTTAGCGCTAAGCGGGGGGGACTACAATGAGCAGTTCTTC. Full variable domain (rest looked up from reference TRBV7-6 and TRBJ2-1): GAGVSQSPRYKVTKRGQDVALRCDPISGHVSLYWYRQALGQGPEFLTYFNYEAQQDKSGLPNDRFSAERPEGSISTLTIQRTEQRDSAMYRCASSLALSGGDYNEQFFGPGTRLTVL.

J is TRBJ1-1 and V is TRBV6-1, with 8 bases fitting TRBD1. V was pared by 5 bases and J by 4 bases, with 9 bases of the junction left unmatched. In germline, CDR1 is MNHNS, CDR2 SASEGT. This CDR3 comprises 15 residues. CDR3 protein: CASSNKYRGGTEAFF. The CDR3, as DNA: TGTGCCAGCAGTAACAAATACAGGGGGGGCACTGAAGCTTTCTTT.

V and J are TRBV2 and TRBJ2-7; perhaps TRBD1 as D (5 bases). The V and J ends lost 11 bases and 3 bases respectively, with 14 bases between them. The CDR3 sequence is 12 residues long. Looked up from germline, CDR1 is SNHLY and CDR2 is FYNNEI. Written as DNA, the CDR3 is TGTGCCCTTGGACACATGGACTACGAGCAGTACTTC. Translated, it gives CALGHMDYEQYF. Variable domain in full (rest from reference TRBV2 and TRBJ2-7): EPEVTQTPSHQVTQMGQEVILRCVPISNHLYFYWYRQILGQKVEFLVSFYNNEISEKSEIFDDQFSVERPDGSNFTLKIRSTKLEDSAMYFCALGHMDYEQYFGPGTRLTVT.

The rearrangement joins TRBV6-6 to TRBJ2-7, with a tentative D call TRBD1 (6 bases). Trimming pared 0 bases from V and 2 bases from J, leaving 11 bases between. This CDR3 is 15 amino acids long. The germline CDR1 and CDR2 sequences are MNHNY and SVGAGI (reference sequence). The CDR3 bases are TGTGCCAGCAGTTACTCTGGGACACCGACCTACGAGCAGTACTTC. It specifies CASSYSGTPTYEQYF.

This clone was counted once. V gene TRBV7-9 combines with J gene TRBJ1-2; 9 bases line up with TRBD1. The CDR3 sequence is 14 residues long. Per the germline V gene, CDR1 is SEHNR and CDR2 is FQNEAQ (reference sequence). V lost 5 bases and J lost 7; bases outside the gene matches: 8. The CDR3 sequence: CASSTGQGRSGYTF. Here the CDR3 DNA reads TGTGCCAGCAGCACAGGACAGGGGAGGAGTGGCTACACCTTC.

CDR3 nucleotide sequence: TGTGCCAGCAGTTCCCAGGGGGCTGGGGCCAACGTCCTGACTTTC. Amino acid sequence: CASSSQGAGANVLTF. This chain joins TRBV28 and TRBJ2-6; 7 positions agree with TRBD1. The CDR3 is 15 residues long. Germline lookup yields CDR1 MDHEN and CDR2 SYDVKM. Trimming removed 4 bases from V and 2 bases from J; junction bases left unmatched: 2.

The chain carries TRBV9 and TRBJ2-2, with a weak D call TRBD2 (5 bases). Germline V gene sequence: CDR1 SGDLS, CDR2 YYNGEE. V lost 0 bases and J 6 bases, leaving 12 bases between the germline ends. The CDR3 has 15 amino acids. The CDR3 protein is CASSVGSTRAGELFF. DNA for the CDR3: TGTGCCAGCAGCGTAGGCAGCACGAGGGCCGGGGAGCTGTTTTTT.

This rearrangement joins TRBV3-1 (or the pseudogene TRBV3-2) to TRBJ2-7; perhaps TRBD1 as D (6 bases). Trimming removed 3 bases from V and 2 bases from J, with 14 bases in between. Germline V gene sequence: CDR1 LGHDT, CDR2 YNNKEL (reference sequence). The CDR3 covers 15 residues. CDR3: CASSQAWTATYEQYF. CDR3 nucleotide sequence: TGTGCCAGCAGCCAGGCCTGGACAGCCACCTACGAGCAGTACTTC.

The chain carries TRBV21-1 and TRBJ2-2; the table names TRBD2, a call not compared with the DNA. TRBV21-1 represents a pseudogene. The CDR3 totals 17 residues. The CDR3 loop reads CASSKAARETNTGELFF. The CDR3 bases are TGTGCCAGCAGCAAAGCCGCGAGAGAGACGAACACCGGGGAGCTGTTTTTT.

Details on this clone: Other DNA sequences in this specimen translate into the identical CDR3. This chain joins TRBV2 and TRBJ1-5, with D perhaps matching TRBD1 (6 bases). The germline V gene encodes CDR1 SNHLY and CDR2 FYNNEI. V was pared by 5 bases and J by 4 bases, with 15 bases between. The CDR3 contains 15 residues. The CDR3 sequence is CASSISGQGNQPQHF. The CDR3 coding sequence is TGTGCCAGCAGTATCAGTGGGCAGGGGAATCAGCCCCAGCATTTT.